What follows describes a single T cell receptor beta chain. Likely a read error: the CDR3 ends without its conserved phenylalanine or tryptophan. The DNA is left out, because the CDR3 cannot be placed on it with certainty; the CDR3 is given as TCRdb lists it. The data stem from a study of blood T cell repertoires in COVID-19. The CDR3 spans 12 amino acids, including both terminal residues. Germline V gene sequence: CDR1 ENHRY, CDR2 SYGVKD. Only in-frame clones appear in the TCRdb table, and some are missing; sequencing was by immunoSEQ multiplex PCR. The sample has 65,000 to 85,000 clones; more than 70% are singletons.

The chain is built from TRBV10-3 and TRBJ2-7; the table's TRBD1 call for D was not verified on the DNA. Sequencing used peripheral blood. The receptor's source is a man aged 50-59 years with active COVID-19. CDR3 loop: CAIRGTGGEVSI.